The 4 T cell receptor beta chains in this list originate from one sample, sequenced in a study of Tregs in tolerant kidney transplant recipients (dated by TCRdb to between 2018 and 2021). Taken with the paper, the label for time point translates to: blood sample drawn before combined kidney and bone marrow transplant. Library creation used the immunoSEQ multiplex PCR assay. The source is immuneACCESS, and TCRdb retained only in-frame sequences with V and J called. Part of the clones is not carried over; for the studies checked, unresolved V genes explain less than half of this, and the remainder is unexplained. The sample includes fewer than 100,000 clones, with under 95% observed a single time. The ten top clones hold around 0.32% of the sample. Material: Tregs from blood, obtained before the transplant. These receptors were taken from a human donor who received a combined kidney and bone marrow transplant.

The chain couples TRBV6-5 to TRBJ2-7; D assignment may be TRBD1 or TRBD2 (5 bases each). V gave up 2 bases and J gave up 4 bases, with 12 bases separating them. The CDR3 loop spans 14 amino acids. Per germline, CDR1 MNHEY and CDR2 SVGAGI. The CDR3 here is CASSYQGWGYEQYF. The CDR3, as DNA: TGTGCCAGCAGTTACCAGGGCTGGGGGTACGAGCAGTACTTC.

The CDR3 region is CASTTHLEFHEQYF. As DNA, the CDR3 is TGTGCCAGCACCACCCACCTAGAGTTTCACGAGCAGTACTTC. The chain couples TRBV28 to TRBJ2-7; D unclear. V was clipped by 7 bases and J by 5 bases, with 18 bases between them. The CDR3 is made up of 14 amino acids. Germline CDR1 and CDR2: MDHEN and SYDVKM.

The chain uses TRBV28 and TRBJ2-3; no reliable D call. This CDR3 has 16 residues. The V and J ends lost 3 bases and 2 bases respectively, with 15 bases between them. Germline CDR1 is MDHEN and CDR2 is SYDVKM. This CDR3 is CASSFDLAVNTDTQYF. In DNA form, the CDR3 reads TGTGCCAGCAGTTTCGATCTGGCGGTGAACACAGATACGCAGTATTTT.

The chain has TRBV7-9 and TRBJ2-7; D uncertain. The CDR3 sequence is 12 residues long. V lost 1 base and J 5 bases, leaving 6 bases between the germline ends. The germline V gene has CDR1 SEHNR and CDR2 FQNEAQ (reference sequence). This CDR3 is CASSLDWDEQYF. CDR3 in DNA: TGTGCCAGCAGCTTAGATTGGGACGAGCAGTACTTC.